One and the same sample provided the 14 T cell receptor beta chains below, sequenced in a study of T cells after yellow fever vaccination. TCRdb re-called the 5' RACE reads with MiXCR, one entry per CDR3 protein. The sample records a few hundred thousand distinct CDR3 sequences, 3% to 4.5% being singletons. Specimen: PBMCs, collected on the day of the yellow fever booster vaccination. The source is a man aged 18 to 30 who received the YFV17D yellow fever vaccine.

This clonotype has a handful of counts. V usage is TRBV7-2 and J usage is TRBJ2-7; D perhaps matches TRBD1 (5 bases). CDR3 size: 13 residues. Germline assignment: CDR1 SGHTA and CDR2 FQGNSA. V dropped 2 bases and J dropped 1 base, with 6 bases sitting between them. CDR3 DNA: TGTGCCAGCAGCTTATCAGGGTCCTACGAGCAGTACGTC. It is translated as CASSLSGSYEQYV.

CDR3 protein: CASSLASEQFF. The CDR3 DNA follows: TGTGCCAGCAGCTTAGCGAGCGAGCAGTTCTTC. The rearrangement uses TRBV7-2 and TRBJ2-1, with D unclear. The CDR3 runs 11 residues. Germline V lookup: CDR1 SGHTA, CDR2 FQGNSA. The ends were cut back, 0 bases at V and 10 bases at J, with 4 bases in the middle. Variable domain in full (rest from reference TRBV7-2 and TRBJ2-1): GAGVSQSPSNKVTEKGKDVELRCDPISGHTALYWYRQSLGQGLEFLIYFQGNSAPDKSGLPSDRFSAERTGGSVSTLTIQRTQQEDSAVYLCASSLASEQFFGPGTRLTVL.

In its sample, this clonotype was seen many times. The genes are TRBV12-3 or TRBV12-4 and TRBJ2-7, with TRBD2 as a possible D gene (5 bases). The CDR3 extends over 13 amino acids. The ends were cut back, 6 bases at V and 2 bases at J, with 11 bases in the middle. DNA for the CDR3: TGTGCCAGCAGCCTCGGGGTCCCCTACGAGCAGTACTTC. As protein: CASSLGVPYEQYF.

At least ten counts were recorded for this clonotype. The rearrangement links TRBV9 to TRBJ2-3, with TRBD2 matching 14 bases. The germline gives CDR1 SGDLS, CDR2 YYNGEE. The V and J ends lost 3 bases and 5 bases, in that order; junction bases with no gene match: 8. There are 17 residues in the CDR3. Written as DNA, the CDR3 is TGTGCCAGCAGCGCCTTCGGGACTAGCGGGGGAGGAGATACGCAGTATTTT. This translates into CASSAFGTSGGGDTQYF.

V is TRBV7-2 and J is TRBJ1-1, with unresolved D. V lost 3 bases and J lost 8, with 13 bases in between. CDR3 length equals 13 residues. CDR1 is SGHTA, CDR2 FQGNSA, per germline. The CDR3 loop reads CASSLNNGREAFF. CDR3 DNA sequence: TGTGCCAGCAGCTTGAACAACGGGCGGGAAGCTTTCTTT.

Note on this clonotype: This may stem from a read error, because a much larger clone lies one nucleotide away. This chain links TRBV29-1 with TRBJ2-5; 9 positions match TRBD2. The CDR3 loop spans 14 amino acids. CDR1 SQVTM and CDR2 ANQGSEA come from the germline V gene. V trimming: 4 bases; J trimming: 5 bases; junction bases outside the gene matches: 8. CDR3 in DNA: TGCAGCGTTGTCCTAGCGGGGCTCGTGGAGACCCAGTACTTC. It specifies CSVVLAGLVETQYF.

The chain is built from TRBV9 and TRBJ1-1; D perhaps matches TRBD1 (5 bases). V gave up 0 bases and J gave up 1 base, with 10 bases separating them. This CDR3 has 15 amino acids. Germline V lookup: CDR1 SGDLS, CDR2 YYNGEE. CDR3 nucleotides: TGTGCCAGCAGCGTAGGGACGACAGAGAACACTGAAGCTTTCTTT. Its translation: CASSVGTTENTEAFF.

This clonotype was recorded at least ten times. V is TRBV7-2 and J is TRBJ2-7; the D is unclear. The germline V gene has CDR1 SGHTA and CDR2 FQGNSA. V dropped 5 bases and J dropped 3 bases, with 11 bases sitting between them. The CDR3 sequence is 13 residues long. As DNA, the CDR3 is TGTGCCAGCAGCCTATCGGACGGCTACGAGCAGTACTTC. Translated, it gives CASSLSDGYEQYF.

This clonotype came up many times. The chain is built from TRBV5-1 and TRBJ2-7; D unclear. CDR3 length: 16 residues. Trimming removed 1 base at V and 2 bases at J, with 16 bases between. Germline CDR1 reads SGHRS; CDR2 reads YFSETQ. The CDR3, as DNA: TGCGCCAGCAGCTTGTCGTCATTCGGCGAAGCCTACGAGCAGTACGTC. This codes for CASSLSSFGEAYEQYV.

This clonotype was found many times. The genes are TRBV10-3 and TRBJ2-1, with D perhaps being TRBD1 or TRBD2 (6 bases each). The germline V and J ends were trimmed by 6 bases and 4 bases, with 7 bases remaining between them. The CDR3 length is 12 residues. The V gene's germline CDR1 is ENHRY and CDR2 SYGVKD. This CDR3 reads CAIRGGYNEQFF. In nucleotides, the CDR3 is TGTGCCATCAGAGGGGGGTACAATGAGCAGTTCTTC.

Ten or more counts support this clonotype. The V and J genes are TRBV10-3 and TRBJ1-1; D is uncertain. This CDR3 has 12 amino acids. Germline V gives CDR1 ENHRY, CDR2 SYGVKD. V lost 7 bases and J 1 base, leaving 7 bases between the germline ends. The CDR3 sequence is CAINPGNTEAFF. As DNA, the CDR3 is TGTGCCATCAACCCTGGGAACACTGAAGCTTTCTTT.

This clonotype has just a few counts. The CDR3 region is CASRPNRGGTGELFF. DNA for the CDR3: TGTGCCAGCAGGCCCAATCGGGGGGGAACCGGGGAGCTGTTTTTT. This chain links TRBV7-3 with TRBJ2-2; TRBD2 matches at 8 bases. The J segment lost 5 bases and the V segment lost 6 bases, leaving 8 bases of the junction unmatched. Germline lookup yields CDR1 SGHTA and CDR2 FQGTGA. The CDR3 totals 15 residues.

This rearrangement joins TRBV27 to TRBJ2-3; 9 bases line up with TRBD1. CDR1 MNHEY and CDR2 SMNVEV come from the germline V gene (reference sequence). The trim removed 1 base at V and 3 bases at J, leaving 17 bases unmatched. CDR3 length equals 20 residues. The CDR3 loop reads CASSLLARAPGTGSTDTQYF. The CDR3 DNA reads TGTGCCAGCAGTTTATTGGCCCGAGCTCCCGGGACAGGGTCGACAGATACGCAGTATTTT.

Ten or more counts support this clonotype. Here the CDR3 DNA reads TGTGCCTTGGGGGGCGCGGCAGACAATGAGCAGTTCTTC. Amino acids: CALGGAADNEQFF. J is TRBJ2-1 and V is TRBV30; perhaps D is TRBD1 or TRBD2 (6 bases each). The ends were cut back, 7 bases at V and 5 bases at J, with 15 bases in the middle. The CDR3 extends over 13 amino acids. CDR1 is GTSNPN and CDR2 is SVGIG in the germline V gene (reference sequence).